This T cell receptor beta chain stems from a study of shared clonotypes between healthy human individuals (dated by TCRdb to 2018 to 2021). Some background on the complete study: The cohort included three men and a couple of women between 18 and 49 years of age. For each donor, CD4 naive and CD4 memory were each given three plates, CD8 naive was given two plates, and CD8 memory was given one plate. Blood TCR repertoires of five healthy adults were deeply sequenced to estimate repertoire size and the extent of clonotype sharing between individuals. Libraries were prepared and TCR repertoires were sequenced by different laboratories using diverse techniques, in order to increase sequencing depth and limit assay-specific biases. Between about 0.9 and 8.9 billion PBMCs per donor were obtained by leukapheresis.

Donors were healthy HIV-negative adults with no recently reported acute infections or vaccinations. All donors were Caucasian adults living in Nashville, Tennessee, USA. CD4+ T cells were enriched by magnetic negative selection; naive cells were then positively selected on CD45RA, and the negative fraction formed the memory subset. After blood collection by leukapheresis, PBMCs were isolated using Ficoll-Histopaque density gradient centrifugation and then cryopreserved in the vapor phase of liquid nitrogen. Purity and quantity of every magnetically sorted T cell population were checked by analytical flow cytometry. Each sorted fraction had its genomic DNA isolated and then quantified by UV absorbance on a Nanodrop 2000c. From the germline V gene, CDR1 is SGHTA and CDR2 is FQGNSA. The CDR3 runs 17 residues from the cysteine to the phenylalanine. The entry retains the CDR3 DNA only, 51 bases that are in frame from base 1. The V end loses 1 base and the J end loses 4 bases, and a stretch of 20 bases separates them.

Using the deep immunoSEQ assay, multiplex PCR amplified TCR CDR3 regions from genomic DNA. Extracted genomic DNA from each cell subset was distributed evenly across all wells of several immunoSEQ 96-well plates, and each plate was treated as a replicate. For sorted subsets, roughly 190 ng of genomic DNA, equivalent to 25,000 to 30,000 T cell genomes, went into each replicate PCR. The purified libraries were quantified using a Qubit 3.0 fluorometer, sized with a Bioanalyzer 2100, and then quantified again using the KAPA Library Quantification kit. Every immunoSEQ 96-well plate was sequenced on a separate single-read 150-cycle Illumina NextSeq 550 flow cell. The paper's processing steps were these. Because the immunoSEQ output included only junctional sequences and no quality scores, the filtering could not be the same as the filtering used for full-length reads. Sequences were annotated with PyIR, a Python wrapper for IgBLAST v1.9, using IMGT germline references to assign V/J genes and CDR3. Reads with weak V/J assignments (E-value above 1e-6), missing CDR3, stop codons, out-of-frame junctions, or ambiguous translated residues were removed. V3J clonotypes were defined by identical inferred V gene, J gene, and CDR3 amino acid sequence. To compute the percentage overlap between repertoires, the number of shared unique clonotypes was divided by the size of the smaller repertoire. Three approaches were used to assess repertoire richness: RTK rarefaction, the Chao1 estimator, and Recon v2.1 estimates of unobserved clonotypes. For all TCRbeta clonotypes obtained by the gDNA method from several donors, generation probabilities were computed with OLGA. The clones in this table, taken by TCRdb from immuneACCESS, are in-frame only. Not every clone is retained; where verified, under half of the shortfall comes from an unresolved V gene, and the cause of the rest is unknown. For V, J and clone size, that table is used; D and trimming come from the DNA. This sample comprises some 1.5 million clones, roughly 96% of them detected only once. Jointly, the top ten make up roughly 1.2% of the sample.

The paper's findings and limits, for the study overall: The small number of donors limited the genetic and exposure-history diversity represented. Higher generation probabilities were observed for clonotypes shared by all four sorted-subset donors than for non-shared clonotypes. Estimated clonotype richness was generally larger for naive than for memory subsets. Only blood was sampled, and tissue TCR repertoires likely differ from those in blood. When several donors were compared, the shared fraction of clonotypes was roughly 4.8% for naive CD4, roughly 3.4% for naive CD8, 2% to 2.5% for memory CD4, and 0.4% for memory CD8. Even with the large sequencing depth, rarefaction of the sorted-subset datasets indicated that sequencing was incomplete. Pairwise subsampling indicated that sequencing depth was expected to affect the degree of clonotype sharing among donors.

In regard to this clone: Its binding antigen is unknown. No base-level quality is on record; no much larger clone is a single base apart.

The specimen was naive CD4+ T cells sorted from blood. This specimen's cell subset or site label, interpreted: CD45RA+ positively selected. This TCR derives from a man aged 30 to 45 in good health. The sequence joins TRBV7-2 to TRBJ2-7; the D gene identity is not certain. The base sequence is TGTGCCAGCAGCTTAGTTGGGGTTTCCGCTAACAAATACGAGCAGTACTTC. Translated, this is CASSLVGVSANKYEQYF.